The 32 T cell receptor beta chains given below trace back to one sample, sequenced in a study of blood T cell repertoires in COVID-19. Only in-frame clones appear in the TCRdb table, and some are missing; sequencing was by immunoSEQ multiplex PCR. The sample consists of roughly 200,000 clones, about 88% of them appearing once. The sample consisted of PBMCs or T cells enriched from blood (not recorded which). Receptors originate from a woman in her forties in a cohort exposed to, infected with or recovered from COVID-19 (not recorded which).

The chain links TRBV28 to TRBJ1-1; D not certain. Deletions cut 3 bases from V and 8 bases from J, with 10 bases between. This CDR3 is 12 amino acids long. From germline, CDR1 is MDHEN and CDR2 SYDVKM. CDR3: CASSLLRREAFF. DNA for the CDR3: TGTGCCAGCAGTTTGTTGCGGCGAGAAGCTTTCTTT.

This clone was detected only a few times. CDR3 nucleotide sequence: TGTGCCAGCAGTCCGGGTCGCTACGAGCAGTACTTC. As protein: CASSPGRYEQYF. The chain links TRBV6-2 or TRBV6-3 to TRBJ2-7; D remains ambiguous. V was trimmed by 5 bases and J by 3 bases, leaving 8 bases between them. CDR3 size: 12 residues. Per the germline V gene, CDR1 is MNHEY and CDR2 is SVGEGT.

The CDR3 is CASSAGQGSYGYTF. CDR3 nucleotide sequence: TGTGCCAGCAGCGCCGGACAGGGGAGCTATGGCTACACCTTC. The V call is TRBV9, the J call TRBJ1-2; 9 positions agree with TRBD1. Germline V gene data show CDR1 as SGDLS and CDR2 as YYNGEE. This CDR3 contains 14 residues. Trimming took 3 bases from V and 4 from J; bases not matched to a gene: 4.

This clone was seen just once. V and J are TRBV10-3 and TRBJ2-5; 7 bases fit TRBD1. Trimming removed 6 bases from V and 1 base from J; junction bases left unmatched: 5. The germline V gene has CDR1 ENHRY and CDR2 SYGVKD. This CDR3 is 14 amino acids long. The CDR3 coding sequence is TGTGCCATCAGGGGGGACAGTGGCCAAGAGACCCAGTACTTC. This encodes CAIRGDSGQETQYF.

In DNA, the CDR3 is TGTGCCAGTACCGACAGCTACGAGCAGTACTTC. Its translation: CASTDSYEQYF. The genes are TRBV19 and TRBJ2-7; D is possibly TRBD1 (5 bases). The CDR3 runs to 11 residues. Trimming removed 7 bases at V and 3 bases at J, with 7 bases between. The germline CDR1 and CDR2 sequences are LNHDA and SQIVND (reference sequence).

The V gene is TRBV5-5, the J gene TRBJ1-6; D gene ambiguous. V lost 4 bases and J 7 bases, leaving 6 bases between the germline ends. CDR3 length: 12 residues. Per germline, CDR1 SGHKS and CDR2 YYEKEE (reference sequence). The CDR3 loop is CASSRLNSPLHF. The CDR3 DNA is TGTGCCAGCAGCCGACTAAATTCACCCCTCCACTTT.

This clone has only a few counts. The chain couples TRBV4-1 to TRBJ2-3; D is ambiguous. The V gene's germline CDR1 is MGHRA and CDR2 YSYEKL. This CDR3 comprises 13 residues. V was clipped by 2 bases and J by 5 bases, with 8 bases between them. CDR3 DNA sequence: TGCGCCAGCAGCCAAATTCCCGGAGATACGCAGTATTTT. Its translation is CASSQIPGDTQYF.

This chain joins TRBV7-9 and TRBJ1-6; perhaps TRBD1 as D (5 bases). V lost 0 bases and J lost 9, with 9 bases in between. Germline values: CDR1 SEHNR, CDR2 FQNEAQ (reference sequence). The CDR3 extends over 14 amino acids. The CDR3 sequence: CASSLAQGGSPLHF. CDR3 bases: TGTGCCAGCAGCTTAGCCCAGGGAGGTTCACCCCTCCACTTT.

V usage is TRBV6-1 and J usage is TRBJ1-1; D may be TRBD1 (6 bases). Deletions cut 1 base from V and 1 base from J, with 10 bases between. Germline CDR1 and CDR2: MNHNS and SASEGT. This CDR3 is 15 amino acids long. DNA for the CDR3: TGTGCCAGCAGTGAAGGTCACAGGGCGAACACTGAAGCTTTCTTT. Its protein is CASSEGHRANTEAFF.

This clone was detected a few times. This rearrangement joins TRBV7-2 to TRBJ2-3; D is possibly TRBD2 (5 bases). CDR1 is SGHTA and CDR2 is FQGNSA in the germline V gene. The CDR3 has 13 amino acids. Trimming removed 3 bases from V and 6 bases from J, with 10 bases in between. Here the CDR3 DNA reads TGTGCCAGCAGCTTTGGAGGCCGGGATACGCAGTATTTT. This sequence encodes CASSFGGRDTQYF.

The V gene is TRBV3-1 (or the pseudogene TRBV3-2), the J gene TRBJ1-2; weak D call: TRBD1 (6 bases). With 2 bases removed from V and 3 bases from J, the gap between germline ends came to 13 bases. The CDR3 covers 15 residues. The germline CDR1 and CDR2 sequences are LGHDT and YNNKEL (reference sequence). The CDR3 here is CASSQLQGSYYGYTF. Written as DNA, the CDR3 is TGTGCCAGCAGCCAACTCCAGGGGAGCTACTATGGCTACACCTTC.

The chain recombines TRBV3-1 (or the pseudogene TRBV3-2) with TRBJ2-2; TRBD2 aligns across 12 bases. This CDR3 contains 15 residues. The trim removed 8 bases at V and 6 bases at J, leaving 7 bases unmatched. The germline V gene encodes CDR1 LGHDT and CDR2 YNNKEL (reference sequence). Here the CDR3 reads CASATSGRSPGELFF. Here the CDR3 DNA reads TGTGCCAGCGCGACTAGCGGGAGATCGCCCGGGGAGCTGTTTTTT.

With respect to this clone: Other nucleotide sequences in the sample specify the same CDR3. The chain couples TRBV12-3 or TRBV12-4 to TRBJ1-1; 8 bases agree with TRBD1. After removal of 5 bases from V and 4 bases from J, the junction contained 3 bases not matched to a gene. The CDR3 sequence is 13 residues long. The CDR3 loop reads CASSPGGGTEAFF. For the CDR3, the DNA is TGTGCCAGCAGTCCAGGGGGCGGCACTGAAGCTTTCTTT.

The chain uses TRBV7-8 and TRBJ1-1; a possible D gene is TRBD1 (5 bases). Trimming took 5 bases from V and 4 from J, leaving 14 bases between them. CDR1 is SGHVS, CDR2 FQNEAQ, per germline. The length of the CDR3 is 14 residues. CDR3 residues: CASSPSRAGTEAFF. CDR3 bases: TGTGCCAGCAGCCCCAGCAGGGCTGGCACTGAAGCTTTCTTT.

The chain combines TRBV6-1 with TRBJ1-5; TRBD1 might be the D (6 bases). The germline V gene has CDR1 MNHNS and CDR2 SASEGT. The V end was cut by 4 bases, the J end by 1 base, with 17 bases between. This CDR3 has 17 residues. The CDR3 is CASSGSRQVGSNQPQHF. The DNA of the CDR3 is TGTGCCAGCAGTGGGTCCCGACAGGTGGGGAGCAATCAGCCCCAGCATTTT.

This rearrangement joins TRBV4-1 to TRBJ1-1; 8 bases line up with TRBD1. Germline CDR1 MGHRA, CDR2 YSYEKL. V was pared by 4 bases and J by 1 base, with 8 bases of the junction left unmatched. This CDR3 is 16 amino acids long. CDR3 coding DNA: TGCGCCAGCAGCCTTACTGCCGGGACAGGGAACACTGAAGCTTTCTTT. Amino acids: CASSLTAGTGNTEAFF.

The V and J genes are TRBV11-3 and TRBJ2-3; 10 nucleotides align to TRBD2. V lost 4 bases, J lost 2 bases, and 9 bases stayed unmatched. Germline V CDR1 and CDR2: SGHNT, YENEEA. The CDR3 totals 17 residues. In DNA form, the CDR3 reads TGTGCCAGCAGCTACGACTTTCTAGCGGGGGACACAGATACGCAGTATTTT. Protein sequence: CASSYDFLAGDTDTQYF.

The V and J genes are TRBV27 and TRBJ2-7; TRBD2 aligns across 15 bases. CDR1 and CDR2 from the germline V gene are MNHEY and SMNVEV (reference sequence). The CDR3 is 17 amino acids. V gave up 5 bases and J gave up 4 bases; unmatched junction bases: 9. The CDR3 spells CASSPRTSGGAIYEQYF. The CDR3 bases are TGTGCCAGCAGTCCGAGGACTAGCGGGGGGGCAATTTACGAGCAGTACTTC.

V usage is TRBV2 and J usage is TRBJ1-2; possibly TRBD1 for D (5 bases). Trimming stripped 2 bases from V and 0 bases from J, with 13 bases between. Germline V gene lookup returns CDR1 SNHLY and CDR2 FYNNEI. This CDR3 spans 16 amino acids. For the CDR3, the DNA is TGTGCCAGCAGTGAATCGGCAGGGTCCCCTAACTATGGCTACACCTTC. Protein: CASSESAGSPNYGYTF.

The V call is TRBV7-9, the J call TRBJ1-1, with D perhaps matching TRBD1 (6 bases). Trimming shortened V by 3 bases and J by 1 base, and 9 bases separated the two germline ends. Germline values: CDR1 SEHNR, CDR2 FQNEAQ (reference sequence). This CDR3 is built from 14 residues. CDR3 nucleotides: TGTGCCAGCAGCTTTGGACAGTCGAACACTGAAGCTTTCTTT. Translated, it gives CASSFGQSNTEAFF. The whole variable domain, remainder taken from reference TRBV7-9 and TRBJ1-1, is DTGVSQNPRHKITKRGQNVTFRCDPISEHNRLYWYRQTLGQGPEFLTYFQNEAQLEKSRLLSDRFSAERPKGSFSTLEIQRTEQGDSAMYLCASSFGQSNTEAFFGQGTRLTVV.

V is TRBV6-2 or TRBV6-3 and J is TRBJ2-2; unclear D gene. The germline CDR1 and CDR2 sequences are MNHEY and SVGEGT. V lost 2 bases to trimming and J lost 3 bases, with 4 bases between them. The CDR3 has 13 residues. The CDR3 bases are TGTGCCAGCAGTTACACGGACACCGGGGAGCTGTTTTTT. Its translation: CASSYTDTGELFF.

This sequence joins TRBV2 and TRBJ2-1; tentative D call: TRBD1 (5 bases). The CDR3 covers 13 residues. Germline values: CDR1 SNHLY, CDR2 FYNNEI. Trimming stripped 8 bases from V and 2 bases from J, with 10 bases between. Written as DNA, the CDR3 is TGTGCCAGCGGACAACTGCCCTACAATGAGCAGTTCTTC. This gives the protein CASGQLPYNEQFF.

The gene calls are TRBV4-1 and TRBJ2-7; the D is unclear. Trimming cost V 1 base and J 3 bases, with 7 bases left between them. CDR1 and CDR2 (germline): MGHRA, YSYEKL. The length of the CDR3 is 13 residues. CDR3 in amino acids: CASSQATNYEQYF. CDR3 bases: TGCGCCAGCAGCCAAGCTACGAACTACGAGCAGTACTTC.

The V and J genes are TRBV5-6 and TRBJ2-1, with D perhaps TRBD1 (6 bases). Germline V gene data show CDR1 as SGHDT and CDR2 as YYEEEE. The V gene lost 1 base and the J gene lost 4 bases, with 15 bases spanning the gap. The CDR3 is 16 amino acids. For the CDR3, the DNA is TGTGCCAGCAGCTTGCGCCGCCGGACAGCTTACAATGAGCAGTTCTTC. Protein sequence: CASSLRRRTAYNEQFF.

This CDR3 is CASSSAGNNGYTF. In DNA form, the CDR3 reads TGTGCCAGCAGCTCGGCCGGGAATAATGGCTACACCTTC. The chain joins TRBV5-5 to TRBJ1-2; D not certain. The V end lost 3 bases, the J end lost 6 bases, and 12 bases lay between the germline ends. The CDR3 extends over 13 amino acids. Germline CDR1 is SGHKS and CDR2 is YYEKEE (reference sequence). Full variable domain (outside the CDR3, taken from reference TRBV5-5 and TRBJ1-2): DAGVTQSPTHLIKTRGQQVTLRCSPISGHKSVSWYQQVLGQGPQFIFQYYEKEERGRGNFPDRFSARQFPNYSSELNVNALLLGDSALYLCASSSAGNNGYTFGSGTRLTVV.

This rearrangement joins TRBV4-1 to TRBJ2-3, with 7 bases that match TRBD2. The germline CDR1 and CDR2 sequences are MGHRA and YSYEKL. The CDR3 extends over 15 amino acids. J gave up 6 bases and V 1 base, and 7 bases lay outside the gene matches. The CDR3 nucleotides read TGCGCCAGCAGCCAAGTTGCAGCGGGAAGGGATACGCAGTATTTT. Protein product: CASSQVAAGRDTQYF.

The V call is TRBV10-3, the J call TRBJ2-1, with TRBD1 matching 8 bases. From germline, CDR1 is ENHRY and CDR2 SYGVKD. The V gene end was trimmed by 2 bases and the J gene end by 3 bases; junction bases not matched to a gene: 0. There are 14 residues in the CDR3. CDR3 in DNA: TGTGCCATCAGTGAGGGGACAGGCTACAATGAGCAGTTCTTC. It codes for CAISEGTGYNEQFF.

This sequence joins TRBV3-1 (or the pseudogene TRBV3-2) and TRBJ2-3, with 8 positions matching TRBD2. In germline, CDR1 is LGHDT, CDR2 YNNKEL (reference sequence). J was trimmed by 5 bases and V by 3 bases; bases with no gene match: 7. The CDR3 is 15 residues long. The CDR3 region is CASSQGRGARDTQYF. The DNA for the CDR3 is TGTGCCAGCAGCCAGGGGCGGGGGGCCAGAGATACGCAGTATTTT.

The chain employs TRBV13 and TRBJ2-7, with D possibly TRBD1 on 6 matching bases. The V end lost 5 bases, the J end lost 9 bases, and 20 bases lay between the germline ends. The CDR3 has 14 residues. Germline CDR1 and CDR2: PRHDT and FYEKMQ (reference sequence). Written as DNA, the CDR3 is TGTGCCAGCAGCACAAGACAGGAGCCGCCCGGGCAGTACTTC. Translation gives CASSTRQEPPGQYF.

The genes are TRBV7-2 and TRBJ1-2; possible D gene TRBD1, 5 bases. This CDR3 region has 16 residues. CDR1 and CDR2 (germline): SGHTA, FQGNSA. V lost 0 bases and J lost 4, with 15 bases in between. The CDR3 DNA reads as TGTGCCAGCAGCTTAGCGTCCGCCCAGGGAGGCTATGGCTACACCTTC. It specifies CASSLASAQGGYGYTF. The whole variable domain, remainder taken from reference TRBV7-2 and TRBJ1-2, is GAGVSQSPSNKVTEKGKDVELRCDPISGHTALYWYRQSLGQGLEFLIYFQGNSAPDKSGLPSDRFSAERTGGSVSTLTIQRTQQEDSAVYLCASSLASAQGGYGYTFGSGTRLTVV.

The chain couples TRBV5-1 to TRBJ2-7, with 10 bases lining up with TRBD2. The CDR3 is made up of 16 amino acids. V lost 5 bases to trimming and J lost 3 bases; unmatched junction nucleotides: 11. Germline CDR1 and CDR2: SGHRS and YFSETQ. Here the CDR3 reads CASSPSQRGGHYEQYF. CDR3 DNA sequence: TGCGCCAGCAGTCCATCCCAGCGGGGGGGCCACTACGAGCAGTACTTC.

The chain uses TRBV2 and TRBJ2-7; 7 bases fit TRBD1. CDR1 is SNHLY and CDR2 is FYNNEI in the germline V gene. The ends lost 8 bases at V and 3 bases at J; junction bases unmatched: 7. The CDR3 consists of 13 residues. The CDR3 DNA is TGTGCCAGCGGGAACAGGGGTATCTACGAGCAGTACTTC. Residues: CASGNRGIYEQYF.